Listed below are T cell receptor beta chains from one sample, sequenced in a study of breast tumors, draining lymph nodes, adjacent tissues. TCRdb called the multiplex PCR reads again in MiXCR, with one record for every CDR3 protein. The sample holds 150,000 to 200,000 distinct CDR3 sequences, approximately 33% seen once. The sample taken for sequencing was axillary lymph node tissue. These receptors all stem from a female donor with breast cancer. Some clones in this sample may be carry-over from other donors' samples. The CDR3 runs from the conserved cysteine through the conserved F or W. Each record gives: V gene, J gene, D gene, clone size, CDR3 protein, CDR3 DNA. D genes are given only for firm matches. Size tells how often a clone was seen (once, few, many) or the class of an expanded clone, and some rows leave it out.

TRBV25-1	TRBJ2-1	TRBD2	-	CAALGASGGAPRAFF	TGTGCCGCCCTTGGGGCTAGCGGGGGTGCGCCGAGGGCGTTCTTC
TRBV29-1	TRBJ1-4	-	-	CSVAFRRLAGDNEKLFF	TGCAGCGTTGCGTTCCGCAGACTAGCGGGGGACAATGAAAAACTGTTTTTT
TRBV11-3	TRBJ2-5	-	many	CASSSPNQETQYF	TGTGCCAGCAGCTCCCCCAACCAAGAGACCCAGTACTTC
TRBV11-2	TRBJ1-2	-	many	CASSLVGRGEDYGYTF	TGTGCCAGCAGCTTAGTGGGTCGGGGGGAGGACTATGGCTACACCTTC
TRBV7-9	TRBJ1-4	TRBD1	-	CASSPSGQGGNVKLFF	TGTGCCAGCAGCCCATCCGGACAGGGAGGGAATGTAAAACTGTTTTTT
TRBV5-1	TRBJ1-1	TRBD1	-	CASSLSSRGDTEAFF	TGCGCCAGCAGCTTGAGCAGCAGGGGGGACACTGAAGCTTTCTTT
TRBV7-7	TRBJ2-2	TRBD2	many	CASSLQTSGLFTGELFF	TGTGCTAGCAGCCTCCAAACTAGCGGCCTCTTCACCGGGGAGCTGTTTTTT
TRBV7-2	TRBJ2-1	TRBD1	many	CASSPQLGQGGYNEQFF	TGTGCCAGCAGCCCTCAGTTGGGACAGGGTGGATACAATGAGCAGTTCTTC
TRBV2	TRBJ2-4	-	many	CASSLARAAKNIQYF	TGTGCCAGCAGTCTGGCCAGGGCAGCCAAAAACATTCAGTACTTC
TRBV6-2/TRBV6-3	TRBJ2-5	TRBD2	-	CASSYSMALAGPVRETQYF	TGTGCCAGCAGTTACTCGATGGCACTAGCGGGGCCGGTACGGGAGACCCAGTACTTC
TRBV7-2	TRBJ2-1	-	-	CASSFTGYNEQFF	TGTGCCAGCAGCTTCACAGGGTACAATGAGCAGTTCTTC
TRBV15	TRBJ2-5	-	-	CATSAHGPRQETQYF	TGTGCCACCAGCGCTCACGGACCCCGACAAGAGACCCAGTACTTC
TRBV2	TRBJ1-5	-	-	CATSSSGVCHTHDALCSNQPQHF	TGTGCCACCAGCTCCTCTGGGGTTTGCCACACTCATGATGCACTGTGTAGCAATCAGCCCCAGCATTTT
TRBV2	TRBJ2-3	-	many	CASRYRLTSTDTQYF	TGTGCCAGCAGGTACAGGTTAACTAGCACAGATACGCAGTATTTT
TRBV3-1	TRBJ2-5	-	-	CASSQAAVNQPQYF	TGTGCCAGCAGCCAAGCTGCCGTCAATCAGCCCCAGTACTTC
TRBV20-1	TRBJ1-5	-	many	CSARAGNQPQHF	TGCAGTGCACGGGCGGGGAATCAGCCCCAGCATTTT